The clone carrying this T cell receptor beta chain appeared a few times. The antigen is undetermined. The data derive from a study of T-cell memory formation after mild COVID-19. Study outcomes and limitations: Clones that got smaller from day 15 to 85 had even CD4/CD8, while clones growing later tipped toward CD4+.

Using its own MiXCR run on the 5' RACE reads, TCRdb lists one record per CDR3 protein. The table has 380,000 or so distinct CDR3 sequences, about 13% seen once. This sequence was found in a man between 18 and 29 years old who had mild COVID-19 (a few samples of this study predate the infection). Cell type and time point are not known. The sequenced material came from PBMCs or a T cell subset sorted from them (not recorded which).

CDR3 sequence (DNA): TGCGCCAGCAGCAATAGTATTTCGGGGAGCTCTGGAAACACCATATATTTT. Translating gives CASSNSISGSSGNTIYF. This chain joins TRBV5-1 and TRBJ1-3; D is unclear. V was pared by 4 bases and J by 0 bases, with 17 bases between. CDR1 is SGHRS and CDR2 is YFSETQ in the germline V gene. The CDR3 loop spans 17 amino acids.